This entry lists 17 T cell receptor beta chains sequenced from one sample in a study of blood T cell repertoires in COVID-19 (dated by TCRdb to the early 2020s). The library was prepared using the immunoSEQ multiplex PCR assay. TCRdb retrieved this table from immuneACCESS and kept in-frame rearrangements only. Not all clones are present; in checked studies, unresolved V genes account for under half, and no reason is known for the remainder. Within this sample are about 170,000 clones, with 70% to 90% of them counted one time only. The ten top clones hold 2% to 3% of the sample. Sequencing input: peripheral blood. These receptors were obtained from a woman older than 75 with COVID-19, enrolled during active disease.

This chain connects TRBV3-1 (or the pseudogene TRBV3-2) to TRBJ1-1; D gene ambiguous. This CDR3 has 13 residues. The V end was cut by 6 bases, the J end by 2 bases, with 10 bases between. The germline gives CDR1 LGHDT, CDR2 YNNKEL (reference sequence). CDR3 nucleotides: TGTGCCAGCAGTCATCAGGAAAACACTGAAGCTTTCTTT. It translates to CASSHQENTEAFF.

This sequence joins TRBV27 and TRBJ2-3, with D possibly TRBD2 on 6 matching bases. CDR3 length equals 16 residues. Trimming left V 5 bases short and J 7 bases short, with 22 bases between. Per germline, CDR1 MNHEY and CDR2 SMNVEV (reference sequence). The CDR3, as DNA: TGTGCCAGCAGTATTATCTCGGGACTGGGATCGTATACGCAGTATTTT. Translating it yields CASSIISGLGSYTQYF.

In regard to this clone: The sample holds other DNA sequences that translate to the same CDR3. This chain joins TRBV6-2 or TRBV6-3 and TRBJ2-3; 14 nucleotides match TRBD2. Germline trimming cut 5 bases from V and 6 bases from J; bases unmatched to any gene: 7. From germline, CDR1 is MNHEY and CDR2 SVGEGT. CDR3 length: 16 amino acids. CDR3 in DNA: TGTGCCAGCAGTCCCCGACTAGCGGGAGGGCCGGATACGCAGTATTTT. Amino acids: CASSPRLAGGPDTQYF.

In this sample, this clone turned up a few times. The CDR3 bases are TGTGCCAGCAGCCACCCCCACGGGTTCTCTGGAAACACCATATATTTT. Amino acid sequence: CASSHPHGFSGNTIYF. This chain joins TRBV14 and TRBJ1-3; D unresolved. Germline CDR1 and CDR2: SGHDN and FVKESK. The CDR3 loop spans 16 amino acids. The germline V and J ends were trimmed by 3 bases and 0 bases, with 12 bases remaining between them.

The chain joins TRBV2 to TRBJ1-5, with D hard to call. From germline, CDR1 is SNHLY and CDR2 FYNNEI. Between the trimmed V and J ends, which lost 3 bases and 6 bases, there was a span of 9 bases. CDR3 length equals 13 residues. This CDR3 is CASSEITGQPQHF. The CDR3 DNA reads TGTGCCAGCAGTGAGATTACGGGTCAGCCCCAGCATTTT.

The chain is built from TRBV5-4 and TRBJ1-2, with 7 bases that match TRBD1. CDR1 and CDR2 (germline): SGHNT, YYREEE (reference sequence). V shed 4 bases, J shed 3 bases, and the junction held 6 bases outside the gene matches. The CDR3 is 14 residues long. This chain's CDR3 is CASSLLDRDYGYTF. The DNA of the CDR3 is TGTGCCAGCAGCCTACTCGACAGGGACTATGGCTACACCTTC.

The genes are TRBV6-1 and TRBJ1-2; D remains ambiguous. Trimming removed 5 bases from V and 2 bases from J, with 15 bases in between. The germline V gene encodes CDR1 MNHNS and CDR2 SASEGT. The CDR3 loop spans 15 amino acids. The CDR3 coding sequence is TGTGCCAGCAGTTCCGTTAATCCGGGGAACTATGGCTACACCTTC. Encoded protein: CASSSVNPGNYGYTF.

The chain recombines TRBV7-9 with TRBJ2-4; D unclear. Germline values: CDR1 SEHNR, CDR2 FQNEAQ (reference sequence). The CDR3 totals 13 residues. Trimming took 2 bases from V and 8 from J, leaving 10 bases between them. The CDR3 sequence is CASSLLQPDIQYF. The CDR3 DNA sequence: TGTGCCAGCAGCTTACTCCAACCGGACATTCAGTACTTC.

The V and J genes are TRBV11-2 and TRBJ2-1; D is possibly TRBD2 (6 bases). Germline V gene data show CDR1 as SGHAT and CDR2 as FQNNGV. V lost 0 bases and J 3 bases, leaving 9 bases between the germline ends. CDR3 length equals 15 residues. The CDR3 DNA sequence: TGTGCCAGCAGCTTAGATCGACTAGTCTACAATGAGCAGTTCTTC. It specifies CASSLDRLVYNEQFF.

This clone was seen once. This sequence joins TRBV6-1 and TRBJ1-2; TRBD1 is a possible D gene (5 bases). In germline, CDR1 is MNHNS, CDR2 SASEGT. The CDR3 sequence is 15 residues long. The V and J ends lost 2 bases and 0 bases respectively, with 10 bases between them. CDR3 region: CASSEWGGPNYGYTF. CDR3 DNA sequence: TGTGCCAGCAGTGAATGGGGGGGACCTAACTATGGCTACACCTTC.

This sequence joins TRBV5-1 and TRBJ2-3, with D perhaps TRBD2 (6 bases). Trimming cost V 8 bases and J 2 bases, with 21 bases left between them. The CDR3 sequence is 16 residues long. Germline CDR1 SGHRS, CDR2 YFSETQ. The DNA for the CDR3 is TGCGCCAGTAGCGGCGGAGGGGTCCAGGTCACAGATACGCAGTATTTT. Protein sequence: CASSGGGVQVTDTQYF.

The chain employs TRBV18 and TRBJ1-3, with D tentatively TRBD1 (6 bases). Between the trimmed V and J ends, which lost 1 base and 0 bases, there was a span of 19 bases. CDR1 is KGHSH, CDR2 LQKENI, per germline. This CDR3 region has 19 residues. CDR3 in amino acids: CASSPREAGATTSGNTIYF. The DNA of the CDR3 is TGTGCCAGCTCACCACGAGAGGCGGGGGCCACGACCTCTGGAAACACCATATATTTT.

The gene calls are TRBV28 and TRBJ1-6, with a weak D call TRBD1 (6 bases). V lost 5 bases, J lost 0 bases, and 11 bases lay in between. Germline CDR1 and CDR2: MDHEN and SYDVKM. This CDR3 has 16 amino acids. The CDR3 here is CASSGTKSSYNSPLHF. The CDR3 bases are TGTGCCAGCAGTGGGACAAAAAGCTCCTATAATTCACCCCTCCACTTT.

This chain joins TRBV5-1 and TRBJ1-2, with TRBD1 matching over 7 bases. Germline V lookup: CDR1 SGHRS, CDR2 YFSETQ. The junction had 7 bases not matched to a gene; V was cut back by 4 bases and J by 4 bases. The CDR3 is 14 residues long. For the CDR3, the DNA is TGCGCCAGCAGCCAGACCGGGACAGCCTATGGCTACACCTTC. Protein product: CASSQTGTAYGYTF.

This clone was counted once. J is TRBJ2-2 and V is TRBV9; perhaps TRBD2 as D (6 bases). The V end was cut by 3 bases, the J end by 7 bases, with 10 bases between. Germline CDR1 SGDLS, CDR2 YYNGEE. The CDR3 has 13 amino acids. The CDR3 loop reads CASSGRGGGELFF. The CDR3 region has the DNA TGTGCCAGCAGCGGGAGGGGAGGCGGGGAGCTGTTTTTT.

Concerning this clone itself: A read error may produce the germline difference seen at one junction end. The chain has TRBV7-7 and TRBJ2-5; D is uncertain. This CDR3 has 13 amino acids. Per the germline V gene, CDR1 is SSHAT and CDR2 is FNYEAQ (reference sequence). CDR3 sequence: CASSLSGSETQYF. DNA of the CDR3: TGTGCTAGCAGCTTATCAGGAAGTGAGACCCAGTACTTC. Full variable domain (outside the CDR3, taken from reference TRBV7-7 and TRBJ2-5): GAGVSQSPRYKVTKRGQDVTLRCDPISSHATLYWYQQALGQGPEFLTYFNYEAQPDKSGLPSDRFSAERPEGSISTLTIQRTEQRDSAMYRCASSLSGSETQYFGPGTRLLVL.

Notes on this clone: The same CDR3 arises from other DNA sequences in this sample as well. This chain joins TRBV9 and TRBJ2-2, with a possible D match to TRBD1 (6 bases). The CDR3 runs to 15 residues. The V gene's germline CDR1 is SGDLS and CDR2 YYNGEE. The V and J ends lost 0 bases and 4 bases respectively, with 10 bases between them. The CDR3 DNA reads as TGTGCCAGCAGCGTAGACAGGGCGGGCACCGGGGAGCTGTTTTTT. It yields the protein CASSVDRAGTGELFF.